A selection of T cell receptor beta chains follows, all from one sample in a study of T cells in Graves' hyperthyroidism and ophthalmopathy. TCRdb reprocessed the multiplex PCR reads with MiXCR, giving one entry per CDR3 protein. The data contain roughly 800,000 distinct CDR3 sequences, over 35% of them singletons. The sequencing sample was made of blood. These receptors were obtained from a man younger than 30 with Graves' hyperthyroidism. CDR3s include the opening cysteine and the closing phenylalanine or tryptophan. D genes are given only for firm matches. Part of the rows lack a size; the others show once, few, many or a class for expanded clones.

v_gene,d_gene,abundance,j_gene,CDR3aa,CDR3nt
TRBV7-9,-,-,TRBJ2-5,CASSGVTGSSTPQETQYF,TGTGCCAGCAGCGGCGTAACGGGATCCTCAACACCACAAGAGACCCAGTACTTC
TRBV19,-,-,TRBJ1-1,CASIGMNTEAFF,TGTGCCAGTATAGGAATGAACACTGAAGCTTTCTTT
TRBV2,-,many,TRBJ2-5,CASTDGTSQETQYF,TGTGCCAGCACCGATGGGACATCCCAAGAGACCCAGTACTTC
TRBV20-1,-,-,TRBJ2-7,CSARHTSSPYEQYF,TGCAGTGCTAGACATACGAGCAGTCCCTACGAGCAGTACTTC
TRBV2,-,once,TRBJ1-6,CASIGRNSYNSPLHF,TGTGCCAGCATTGGACGGAACTCCTATAATTCACCCCTCCACTTT
TRBV2,-,few,TRBJ1-4,CASSGTAVDNEKLFF,TGTGCCAGCAGCGGAACAGCGGTGGATAATGAAAAACTGTTTTTT
TRBV7-9,-,many,TRBJ1-6,CASSLVQEWNSPLHF,TGTGCCAGCAGCTTAGTTCAGGAGTGGAATTCACCCCTCCACTTT
TRBV5-1,TRBD2,-,TRBJ2-7,CASSLGASGRDYEQYF,TGCGCCAGCAGCTTGGGGGCCAGCGGGAGGGACTACGAGCAGTACTTC
TRBV25-1,-,-,TRBJ2-5,CASSEYGLFQETQYF,TGTGCCAGCAGTGAATACGGACTATTCCAAGAGACCCAGTACTTC
TRBV5-1,TRBD1,many,TRBJ1-1,CASSPGQGLSEAFF,TGCGCCAGCAGCCCCGGACAGGGATTATCTGAAGCTTTCTTT